This T cell receptor (beta chain) emerged from a study of cytomegalovirus exposure and HLA in healthy donors. The table lists this clone with a count of one. Its antigen is still unknown. Profiling relied on immunoSEQ multiplex PCR, and the TCRdb table lists in-frame clones only, not all of them. The profile covers about 200,000 clones, with roughly 80% appearing a single time and around 5.6% taken by the ten largest. Study-wide results and limits: Rare TCR sequences dominated, though some public TCRs recurred in many donors. In vitro confirmation showed three CMV-associated chains to be CMV antigen specific. Subsequent analysis of the 95 to 150 validation repertoires found a tendency for first-cohort TCR clusters to co-occur.

Donors were drawn from the roughly 130-subject validation cohort, separate from the approximately 700-subject first cohort. The V and J ends lost 0 bases and 5 bases respectively, with 14 bases between them. The CDR3 spans 15 residues. Germline V lookup: CDR1 SGDLS, CDR2 YYNGEE. Sequencing was performed on PBMCs. The chain employs TRBV9 and TRBJ1-1, with TRBD1 as a possible D gene (5 bases). The clonotype comes from a young woman in good health and CMV-seronegative. CDR3: CASSVVEGMGTEAFF. The DNA for the CDR3 is TGTGCCAGCAGCGTAGTCGAGGGGATGGGGACTGAAGCTTTCTTT.